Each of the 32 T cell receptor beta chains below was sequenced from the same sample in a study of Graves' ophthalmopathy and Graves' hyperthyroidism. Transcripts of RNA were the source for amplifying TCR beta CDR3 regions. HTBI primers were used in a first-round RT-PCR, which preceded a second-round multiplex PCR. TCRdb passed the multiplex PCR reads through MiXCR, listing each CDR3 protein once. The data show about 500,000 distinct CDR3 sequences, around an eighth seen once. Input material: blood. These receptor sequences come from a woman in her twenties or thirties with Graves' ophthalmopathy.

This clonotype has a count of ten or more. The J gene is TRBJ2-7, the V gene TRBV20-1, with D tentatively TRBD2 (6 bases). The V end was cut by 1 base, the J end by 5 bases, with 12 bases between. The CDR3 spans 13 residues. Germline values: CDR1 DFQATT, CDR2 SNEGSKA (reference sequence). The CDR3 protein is CSARVGEVDEQYF. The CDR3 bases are TGCAGTGCTAGAGTCGGGGAGGTAGACGAGCAGTACTTC.

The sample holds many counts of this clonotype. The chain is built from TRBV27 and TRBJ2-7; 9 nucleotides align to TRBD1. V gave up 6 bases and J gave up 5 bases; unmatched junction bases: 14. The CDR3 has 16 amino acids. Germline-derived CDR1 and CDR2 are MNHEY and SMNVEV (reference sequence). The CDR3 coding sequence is TGTGCCAGCAGAATCGGAGGGGGACAGGGAGGCCACGAGCAGTACTTC. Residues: CASRIGGGQGGHEQYF.

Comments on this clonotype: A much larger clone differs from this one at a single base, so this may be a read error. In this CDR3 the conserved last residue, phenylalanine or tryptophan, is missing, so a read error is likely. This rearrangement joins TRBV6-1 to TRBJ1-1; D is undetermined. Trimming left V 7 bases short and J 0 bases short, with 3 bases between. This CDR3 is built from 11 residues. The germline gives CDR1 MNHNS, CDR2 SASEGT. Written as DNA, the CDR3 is TGTGCCAGCACGGTGAACACTGAAGCTTTCCTT. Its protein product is CASTVNTEAFL.

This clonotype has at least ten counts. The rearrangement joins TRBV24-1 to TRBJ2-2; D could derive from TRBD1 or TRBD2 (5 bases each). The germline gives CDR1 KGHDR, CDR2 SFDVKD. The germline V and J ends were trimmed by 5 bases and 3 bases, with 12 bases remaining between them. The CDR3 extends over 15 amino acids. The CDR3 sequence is CATSGSQGDTGELFF. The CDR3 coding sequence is TGTGCCACCAGTGGAAGTCAGGGAGACACCGGGGAGCTGTTTTTT.

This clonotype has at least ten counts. For the CDR3, the DNA is TGTGCCAGCAGTATAAGTCGACTAGCGGGAGCCGAGCAGTACTTC. This encodes CASSISRLAGAEQYF. The rearrangement joins TRBV12-3 or TRBV12-4 to TRBJ2-7; 12 bases match TRBD2. Trimming at V came to 5 bases and at J to 6 bases, leaving 8 bases not matched to a gene. This CDR3 comprises 15 residues.

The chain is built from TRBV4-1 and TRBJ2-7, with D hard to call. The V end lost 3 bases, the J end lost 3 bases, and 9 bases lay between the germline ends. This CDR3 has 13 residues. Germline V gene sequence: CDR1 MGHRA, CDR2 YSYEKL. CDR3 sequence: CASSHPGNYEQYF. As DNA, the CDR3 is TGCGCCAGCAGCCACCCAGGAAACTACGAGCAGTACTTC.

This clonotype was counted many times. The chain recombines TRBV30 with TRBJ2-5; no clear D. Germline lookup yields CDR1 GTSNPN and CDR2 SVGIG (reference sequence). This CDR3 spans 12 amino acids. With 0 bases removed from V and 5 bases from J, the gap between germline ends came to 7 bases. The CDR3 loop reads CAWSVKAETQYF. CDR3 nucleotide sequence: TGTGCCTGGAGTGTCAAGGCGGAGACCCAGTACTTC.

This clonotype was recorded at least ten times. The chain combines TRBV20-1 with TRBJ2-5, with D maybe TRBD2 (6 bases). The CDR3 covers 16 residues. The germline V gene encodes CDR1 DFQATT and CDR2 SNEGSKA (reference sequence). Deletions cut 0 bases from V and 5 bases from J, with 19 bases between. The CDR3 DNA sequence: TGCAGTGCTAGAGATCCTAATAAGGAGGGGAGGGAGACCCAGTACTTC. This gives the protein CSARDPNKEGRETQYF.

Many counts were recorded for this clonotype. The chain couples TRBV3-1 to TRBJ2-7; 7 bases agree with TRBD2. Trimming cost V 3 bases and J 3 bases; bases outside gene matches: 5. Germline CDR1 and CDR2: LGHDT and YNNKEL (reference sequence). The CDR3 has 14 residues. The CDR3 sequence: CASSQGLTIYEQYF. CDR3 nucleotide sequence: TGTGCCAGCAGCCAGGGACTAACTATCTACGAGCAGTACTTC.

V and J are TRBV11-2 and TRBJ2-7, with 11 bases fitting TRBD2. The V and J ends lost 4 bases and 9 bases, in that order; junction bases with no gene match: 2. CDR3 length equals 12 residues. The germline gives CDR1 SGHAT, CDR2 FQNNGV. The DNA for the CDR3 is TGTGCCAGCAGCTCGGGACTAGCGGTGCAGTACTTC. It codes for CASSSGLAVQYF. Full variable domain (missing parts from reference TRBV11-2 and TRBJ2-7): EAGVAQSPRYKIIEKRQSVAFWCNPISGHATLYWYQQILGQGPKLLIQFQNNGVVDDSQLPKDRFSAERLKGVDSTLKIQPAKLEDSAVYLCASSSGLAVQYFGPGTRLTVT.

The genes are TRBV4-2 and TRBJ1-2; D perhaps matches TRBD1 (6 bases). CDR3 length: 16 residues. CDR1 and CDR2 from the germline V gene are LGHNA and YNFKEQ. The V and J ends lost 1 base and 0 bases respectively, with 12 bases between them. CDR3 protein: CASSQVGGLTNYGYTF. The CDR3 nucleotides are TGTGCCAGCAGCCAAGTCGGGGGGCTAACTAACTATGGCTACACCTTC.

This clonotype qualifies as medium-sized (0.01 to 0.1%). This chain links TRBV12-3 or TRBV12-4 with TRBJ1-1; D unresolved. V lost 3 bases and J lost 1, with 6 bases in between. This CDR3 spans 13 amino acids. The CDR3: CASSFGPNTEAFF. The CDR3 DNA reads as TGTGCCAGCAGTTTCGGCCCGAACACTGAAGCTTTCTTT.

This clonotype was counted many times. DNA of the CDR3: TGTGCCAGCACAGTGGGTAGGGGAACTGAAGCTTTCTTT. Protein: CASTVGRGTEAFF. This chain uses TRBV12-3 or TRBV12-4 with TRBJ1-1; D is possibly TRBD1 (5 bases). The CDR3 has 13 amino acids. V shed 7 bases and J shed 5 bases, with 14 bases lying between them.

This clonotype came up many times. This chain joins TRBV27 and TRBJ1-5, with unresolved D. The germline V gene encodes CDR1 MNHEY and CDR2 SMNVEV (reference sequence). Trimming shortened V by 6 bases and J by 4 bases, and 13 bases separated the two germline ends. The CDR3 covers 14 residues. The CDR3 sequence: CASSLNVGNQPQHF. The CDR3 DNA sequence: TGTGCCAGCAGCCTCAACGTGGGGAATCAGCCCCAGCATTTT.

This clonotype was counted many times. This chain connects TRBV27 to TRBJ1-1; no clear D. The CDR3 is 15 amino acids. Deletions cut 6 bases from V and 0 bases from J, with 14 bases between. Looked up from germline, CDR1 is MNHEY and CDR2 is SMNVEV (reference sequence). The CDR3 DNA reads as TGTGCCAGCAGCCCGATCGGACTTATGAACACTGAAGCTTTCTTT. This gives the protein CASSPIGLMNTEAFF.

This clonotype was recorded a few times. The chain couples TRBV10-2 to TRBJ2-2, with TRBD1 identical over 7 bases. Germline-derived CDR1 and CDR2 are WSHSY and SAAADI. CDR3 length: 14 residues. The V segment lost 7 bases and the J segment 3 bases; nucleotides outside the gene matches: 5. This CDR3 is CASKQQGYTGELFF. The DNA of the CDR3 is TGCGCCAGCAAACAACAGGGGTACACCGGGGAGCTGTTTTTT.

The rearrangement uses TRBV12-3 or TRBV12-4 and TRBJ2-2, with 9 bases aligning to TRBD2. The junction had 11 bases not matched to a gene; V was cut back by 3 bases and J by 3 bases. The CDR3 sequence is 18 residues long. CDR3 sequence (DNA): TGTGCCAGCAGTTTTTCAGGGATAGCGGGGGAATACACCGGGGAGCTGTTTTTT. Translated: CASSFSGIAGEYTGELFF.

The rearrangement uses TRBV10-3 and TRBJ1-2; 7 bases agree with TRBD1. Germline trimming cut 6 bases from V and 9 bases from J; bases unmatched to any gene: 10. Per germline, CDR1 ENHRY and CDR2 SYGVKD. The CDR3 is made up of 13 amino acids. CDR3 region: CAIRDGTEVSYTF. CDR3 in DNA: TGTGCCATCAGAGATGGGACAGAGGTGAGCTACACCTTC.

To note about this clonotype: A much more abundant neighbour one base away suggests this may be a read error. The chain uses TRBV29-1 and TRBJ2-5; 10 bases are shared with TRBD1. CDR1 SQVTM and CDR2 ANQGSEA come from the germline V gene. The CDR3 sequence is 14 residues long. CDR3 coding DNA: TGCAGCGTAGGGGGACAGGGGCTGGGGGAGACCAAGTACTTC. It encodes CSVGGQGLGETKYF.

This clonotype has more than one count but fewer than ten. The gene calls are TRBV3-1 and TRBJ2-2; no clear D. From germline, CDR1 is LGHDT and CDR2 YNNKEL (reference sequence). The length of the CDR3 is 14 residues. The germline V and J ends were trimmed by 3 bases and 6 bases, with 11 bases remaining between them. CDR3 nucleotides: TGTGCCAGCAGCCAGTTCCGGCTCCCCGGGGAGCTGTTTTTT. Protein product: CASSQFRLPGELFF.

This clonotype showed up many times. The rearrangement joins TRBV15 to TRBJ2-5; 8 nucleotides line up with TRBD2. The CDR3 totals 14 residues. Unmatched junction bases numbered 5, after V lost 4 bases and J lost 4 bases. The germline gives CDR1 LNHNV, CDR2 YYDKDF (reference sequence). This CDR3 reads CATSNRGGSETQYF. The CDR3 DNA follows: TGTGCCACCAGCAATCGCGGGGGGTCAGAGACCCAGTACTTC.

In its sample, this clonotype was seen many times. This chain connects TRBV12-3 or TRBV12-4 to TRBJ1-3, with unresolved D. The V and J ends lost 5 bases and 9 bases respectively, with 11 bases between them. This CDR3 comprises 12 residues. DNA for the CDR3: TGTGCCAGCAGTCTCAGCTGGGGCACCATATATTTT. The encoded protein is CASSLSWGTIYF.

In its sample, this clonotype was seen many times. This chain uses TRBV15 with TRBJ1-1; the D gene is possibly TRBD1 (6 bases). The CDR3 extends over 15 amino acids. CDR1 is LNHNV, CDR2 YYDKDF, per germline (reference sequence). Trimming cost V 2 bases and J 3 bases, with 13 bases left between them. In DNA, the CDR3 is TGTGCCACCAGCAGAACTTCGCAGGGGTACACTGAAGCTTTCTTT. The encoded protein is CATSRTSQGYTEAFF.

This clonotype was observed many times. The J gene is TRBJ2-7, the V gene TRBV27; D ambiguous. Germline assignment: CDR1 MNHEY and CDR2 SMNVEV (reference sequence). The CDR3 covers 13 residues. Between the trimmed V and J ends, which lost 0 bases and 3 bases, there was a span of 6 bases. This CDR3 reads CASSLSWDYEQYF. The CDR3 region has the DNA TGTGCCAGCAGTTTATCATGGGACTACGAGCAGTACTTC.

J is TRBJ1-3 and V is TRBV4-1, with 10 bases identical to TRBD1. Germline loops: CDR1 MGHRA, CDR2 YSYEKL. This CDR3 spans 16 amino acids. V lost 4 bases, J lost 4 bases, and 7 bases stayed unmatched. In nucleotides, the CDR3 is TGCGCCAGCAGCCTTCGACAGGGGGCATCCGGAAACACCATATATTTT. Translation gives CASSLRQGASGNTIYF.

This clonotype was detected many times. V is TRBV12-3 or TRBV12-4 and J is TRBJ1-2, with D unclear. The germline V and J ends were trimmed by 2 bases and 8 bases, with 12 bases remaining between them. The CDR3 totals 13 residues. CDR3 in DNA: TGTGCCAGCAGTTTAAGGCAGGCAAGAGGCTACACCTTC. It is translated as CASSLRQARGYTF.

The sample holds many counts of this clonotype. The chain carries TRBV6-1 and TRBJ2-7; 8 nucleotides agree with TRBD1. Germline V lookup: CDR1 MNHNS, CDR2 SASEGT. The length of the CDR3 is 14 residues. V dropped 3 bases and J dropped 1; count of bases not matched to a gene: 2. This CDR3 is CASSETGASYEQYF. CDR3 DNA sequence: TGTGCCAGCAGTGAGACAGGGGCGTCCTACGAGCAGTACTTC.

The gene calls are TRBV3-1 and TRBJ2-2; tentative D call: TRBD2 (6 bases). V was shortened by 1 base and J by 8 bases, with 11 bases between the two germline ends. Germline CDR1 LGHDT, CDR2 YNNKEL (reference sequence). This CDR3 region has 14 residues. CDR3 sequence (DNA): TGTGCCAGCAGCCAAGGGGGGACTTTTGGGGAGCTGTTTTTT. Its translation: CASSQGGTFGELFF.

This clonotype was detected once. Here the CDR3 reads CASSYKVAGNTIYF. CDR3 DNA: TGTGCCAGCAGTTACAAAGTCGCAGGAAACACCATATATTTT. J is TRBJ1-3 and V is TRBV6-5, with no clear D. This CDR3 comprises 14 residues. The germline V and J ends were trimmed by 2 bases and 4 bases, with 9 bases remaining between them. Germline V CDR1 and CDR2: MNHEY, SVGAGI.

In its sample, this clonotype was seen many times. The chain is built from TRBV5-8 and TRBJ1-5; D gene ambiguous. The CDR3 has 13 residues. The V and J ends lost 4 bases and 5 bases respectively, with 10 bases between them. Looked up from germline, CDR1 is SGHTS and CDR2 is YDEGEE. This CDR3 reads CASSMDPDQPQHF. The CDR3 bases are TGTGCCAGCAGCATGGACCCCGATCAGCCCCAGCATTTT.

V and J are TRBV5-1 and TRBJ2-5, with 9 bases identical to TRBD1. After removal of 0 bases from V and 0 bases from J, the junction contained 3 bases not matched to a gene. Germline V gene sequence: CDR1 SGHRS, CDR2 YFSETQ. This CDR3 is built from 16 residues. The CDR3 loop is CASSLATGGNQETQYF. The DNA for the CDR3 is TGCGCCAGCAGCTTGGCGACAGGGGGGAACCAAGAGACCCAGTACTTC.

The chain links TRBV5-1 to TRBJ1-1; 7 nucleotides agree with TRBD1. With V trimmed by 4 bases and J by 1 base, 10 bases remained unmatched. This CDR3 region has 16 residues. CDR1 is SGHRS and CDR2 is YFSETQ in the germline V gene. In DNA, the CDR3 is TGCGCCAGCAGCACAGTACAGGGGATGGCGAACACTGAAGCTTTCTTT. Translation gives CASSTVQGMANTEAFF.